The 15 T cell receptor beta chains below come from one sample, sequenced in a study of PD-L1 blockade in urothelial cancer. Time point in this sample: pretreatment peripheral blood. The data were produced by immunoSEQ multiplex PCR, yet TCRdb's version contains in-frame clones alone and is incomplete. Among 100,000 to 150,000 clones listed, around 84% were seen once. This material consisted of PBMCs, taken around atezolizumab (anti-PD-L1) treatment. The receptors derive from a man aged 50 to 60 with urothelial cancer.

This chain links TRBV5-8 with TRBJ2-7; D is possibly TRBD1 (5 bases). V was pared by 6 bases and J by 7 bases, with 14 bases between. This CDR3 has 12 residues. CDR1 and CDR2 from the germline V gene are SGHTS and YDEGEE. The DNA of the CDR3 is TGTGCCAGCACCGTAATTCAGGGAGAGCAGTACTTC. Amino acids: CASTVIQGEQYF.

This chain uses TRBV18 with TRBJ1-6; 7 bases align to TRBD1. V lost 0 bases to trimming and J lost 9 bases; unmatched junction nucleotides: 8. The CDR3 is 16 amino acids. In germline, CDR1 is KGHSH, CDR2 LQKENI. As DNA, the CDR3 is TGTGCCAGCTCACCACCGAGGGGGCAGGGGTCTTCACCCCTCCACTTT. As protein: CASSPPRGQGSSPLHF. Variable domain in full (rest from reference TRBV18 and TRBJ1-6): NAGVMQNPRHLVRRRGQEARLRCSPMKGHSHVYWYRQLPEEGLKFMVYLQKENIIDESGMPKERFSAEFPKEGPSILRIQQVVRGDSAAYFCASSPPRGQGSSPLHFGNGTRLTVT.

Only a few counts were recorded for this clone. This sequence joins TRBV7-2 and TRBJ2-5; D gene ambiguous. The CDR3 loop spans 12 amino acids. Trimming pared 5 bases from V and 2 bases from J, leaving 6 bases between. The germline CDR1 and CDR2 sequences are SGHTA and FQGNSA. CDR3 residues: CASSKTQETQYF. As DNA, the CDR3 is TGTGCCAGCAGCAAGACACAAGAGACCCAGTACTTC.

The chain joins TRBV11-2 to TRBJ2-3, with D tentatively TRBD2 (6 bases). This CDR3 is built from 17 residues. Trimming removed 1 base from V and 5 bases from J, with 19 bases in between. From germline, CDR1 is SGHAT and CDR2 FQNNGV. CDR3 amino acids: CASSLAGPGLFVDTQYF. The CDR3 nucleotides are TGTGCCAGCAGCTTAGCCGGGCCGGGACTCTTCGTAGATACGCAGTATTTT.

V usage is TRBV5-1 and J usage is TRBJ2-5, with D possibly matching TRBD1 (8 bases). The CDR3 spans 14 residues. Trimming stripped 4 bases from V and 4 bases from J, with 14 bases between. CDR1 and CDR2 from the germline V gene are SGHRS and YFSETQ. CDR3 nucleotides: TGCGCCAGCAGCCAACAGGGGGGGGGAGAGACCCAGTACTTC. Protein sequence: CASSQQGGGETQYF.

This chain connects TRBV5-1 to TRBJ2-3; 8 bases fit TRBD2. Germline V gene data show CDR1 as SGHRS and CDR2 as YFSETQ. Germline trimming cut 2 bases from V and 5 bases from J; bases unmatched to any gene: 10. The CDR3 contains 16 residues. The CDR3 loop is CASSLNPAGAVDTQYF. The CDR3 DNA is TGCGCCAGCAGCTTAAACCCAGCGGGAGCGGTAGATACGCAGTATTTT.

J is TRBJ2-7 and V is TRBV28; 7 bases fit TRBD1. The CDR3 spans 14 residues. Unmatched junction bases numbered 9, after V lost 6 bases and J lost 4 bases. CDR1 is MDHEN and CDR2 is SYDVKM in the germline V gene. CDR3 bases: TGTGCCAGCAGGGCAGGGGACAGATTTTACGAGCAGTACTTC. Translating gives CASRAGDRFYEQYF.

This clone was detected once. This chain connects TRBV6-1 to TRBJ2-7; possibly TRBD1 for D (5 bases). The CDR3 is 13 amino acids. V lost 7 bases, J lost 2 bases, and 12 bases lay in between. Germline V gene data show CDR1 as MNHNS and CDR2 as SASEGT. CDR3 region: CASIQTAPYEQYF. The CDR3 DNA follows: TGTGCCAGCATCCAGACAGCACCCTACGAGCAGTACTTC.

The V call is TRBV18, the J call TRBJ2-5; 8 positions agree with TRBD2. The junction had 14 bases not matched to a gene; V was cut back by 3 bases and J by 2 bases. Germline V gives CDR1 KGHSH, CDR2 LQKENI. The CDR3 runs 18 residues. CDR3 protein: CASSPLTGLAGIQETQYF. The CDR3 DNA follows: TGTGCCAGCTCACCCCTGACCGGGCTAGCGGGTATACAAGAGACCCAGTACTTC.

This clone turned up a few times. CDR3 sequence: CASSLSTSGRTDTQYF. The DNA of the CDR3 is TGTGCCAGCAGTTTATCCACCAGCGGGCGCACAGATACGCAGTATTTT. The genes are TRBV6-6 and TRBJ2-3; a weak D match, TRBD2 (6 bases). V lost 4 bases to trimming and J lost 1 base, with 15 bases between them. This CDR3 spans 16 amino acids. In germline, CDR1 is MNHNY, CDR2 SVGAGI (reference sequence).

The V call is TRBV5-6, the J call TRBJ1-4; no definite D call. This CDR3 comprises 19 residues. The V and J ends lost 5 bases and 0 bases respectively, with 23 bases between them. Germline V gene sequence: CDR1 SGHDT, CDR2 YYEEEE. CDR3 sequence (DNA): TGTGCCAGCAGTCAAATTCCCGGGTCACACCTTGCAACTAATGAAAAACTGTTTTTT. It translates to CASSQIPGSHLATNEKLFF.

This sequence joins TRBV18 and TRBJ1-5; 7 bases match TRBD1. The CDR3 is 15 residues long. V lost 6 bases and J lost 10; bases outside the gene matches: 15. Germline assignment: CDR1 KGHSH and CDR2 LQKENI. The CDR3 DNA follows: TGTGCCAGCTCGCCAAGACAGGGACCTCGGGAACCCCAGCATTTT. Its translation is CASSPRQGPREPQHF.

The rearrangement uses TRBV4-2 and TRBJ1-1, with 7 positions matching TRBD1. Germline CDR1 and CDR2: LGHNA and YNFKEQ. Trimming removed 4 bases from V and 4 bases from J; junction bases left unmatched: 9. This CDR3 spans 15 amino acids. CDR3 DNA sequence: TGTGCCAGCAGCCCTCCCCCAGGGGGGTTCACTGAAGCTTTCTTT. This codes for CASSPPPGGFTEAFF.

This clone was seen once. The chain uses TRBV2 and TRBJ1-5; TRBD1 might be the D (6 bases). V lost 8 bases and J 7 bases, leaving 15 bases between the germline ends. From germline, CDR1 is SNHLY and CDR2 FYNNEI. The CDR3 loop spans 13 amino acids. CDR3 in DNA: TGTGCCAGCTCCCGGGACAAGCGGCAGCCCCAGCATTTT. It codes for CASSRDKRQPQHF. Drawing the rest from reference TRBV2 and TRBJ1-5, the complete variable domain is EPEVTQTPSHQVTQMGQEVILRCVPISNHLYFYWYRQILGQKVEFLVSFYNNEISEKSEIFDDQFSVERPDGSNFTLKIRSTKLEDSAMYFCASSRDKRQPQHFGDGTRLSIL.

This rearrangement joins TRBV11-3 to TRBJ1-1, with D perhaps matching TRBD1 (6 bases). This CDR3 is built from 17 residues. V was clipped by 1 base and J by 1 base, with 16 bases between them. The germline gives CDR1 SGHNT, CDR2 YENEEA. The CDR3 loop is CASSLGRWDTKNTEAFF. DNA of the CDR3: TGTGCCAGCAGCTTAGGAAGGTGGGACACGAAGAACACTGAAGCTTTCTTT.